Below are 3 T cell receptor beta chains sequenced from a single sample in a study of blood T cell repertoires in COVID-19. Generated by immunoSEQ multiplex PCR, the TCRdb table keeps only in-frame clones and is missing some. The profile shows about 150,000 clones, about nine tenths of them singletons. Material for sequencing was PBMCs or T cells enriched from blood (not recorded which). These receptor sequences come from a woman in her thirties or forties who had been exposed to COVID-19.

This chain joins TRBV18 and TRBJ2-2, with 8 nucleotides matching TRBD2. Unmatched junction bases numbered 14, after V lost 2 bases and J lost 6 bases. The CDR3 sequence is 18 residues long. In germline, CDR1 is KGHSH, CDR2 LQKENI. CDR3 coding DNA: TGTGCCAGCTCACCAAGCCCCCTAGCGGGCGTCCCCCCCGGGGAGCTGTTTTTT. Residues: CASSPSPLAGVPPGELFF.

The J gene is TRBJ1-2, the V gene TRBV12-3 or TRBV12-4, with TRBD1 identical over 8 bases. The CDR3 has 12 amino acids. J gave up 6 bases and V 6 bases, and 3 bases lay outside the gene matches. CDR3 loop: CASSQQGDGYTF. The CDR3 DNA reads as TGTGCCAGCAGCCAACAGGGGGATGGCTACACCTTC.

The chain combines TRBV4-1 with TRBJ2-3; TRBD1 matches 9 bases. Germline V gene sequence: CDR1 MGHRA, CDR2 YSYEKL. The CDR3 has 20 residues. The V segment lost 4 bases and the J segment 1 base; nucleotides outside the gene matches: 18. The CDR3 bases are TGCGCCAGCAGCCCGAGCTCGGGACAGGGAGGTAGAATGGGCACAGATACGCAGTATTTT. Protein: CASSPSSGQGGRMGTDTQYF.